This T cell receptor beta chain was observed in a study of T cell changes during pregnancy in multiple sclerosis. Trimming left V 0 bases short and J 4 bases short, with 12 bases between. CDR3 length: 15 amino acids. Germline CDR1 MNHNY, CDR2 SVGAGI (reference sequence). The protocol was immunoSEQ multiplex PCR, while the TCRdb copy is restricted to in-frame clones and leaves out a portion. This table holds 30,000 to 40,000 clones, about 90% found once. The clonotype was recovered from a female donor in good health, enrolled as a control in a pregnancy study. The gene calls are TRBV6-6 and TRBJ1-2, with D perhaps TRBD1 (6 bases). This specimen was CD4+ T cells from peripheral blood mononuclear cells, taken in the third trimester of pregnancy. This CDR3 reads CASSYSAGEIYGYTF. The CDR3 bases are TGTGCCAGCAGTTACTCGGCAGGGGAGATCTATGGCTACACCTTC.